This T cell receptor (beta chain) was sequenced during a study of OX40 agonist ivuxolimab in advanced cancers. About the research overall: The patients got ivuxolimab, which is an agonistic anti-OX40 (CD134) antibody.

Using immunoSEQ multiplex PCR, the repertoire was profiled, and TCRdb retains in-frame clones only, with some absent. The profile shows some 60,000 clones, roughly nine tenths of them singletons. The sample in question was CD4+ or CD8+ T cells sorted from blood, obtained in a trial of the OX40 agonist ivuxolimab. The clonotype was recovered from an adult with an advanced solid tumor such as melanoma, head and neck, liver or kidney cancer.

The CDR3, as DNA: TGCGCCAGCAGCCCCAAACTAGCGGTGCGGAGCGGGGAGCTGTTTTTT. Encoded protein: CASSPKLAVRSGELFF. V is TRBV5-1 and J is TRBJ2-2; TRBD2 matches at 8 bases. Trimming removed 4 bases from V and 7 bases from J; junction bases left unmatched: 12. The germline V gene encodes CDR1 SGHRS and CDR2 YFSETQ. The CDR3 runs 16 residues.